This TCR beta chain was identified during a study of OX40 agonist ivuxolimab in advanced cancers. TCRdb's copy holds only in-frame clones and misses some; the assay was immunoSEQ multiplex PCR. The top ten hold about a fifth of the sample, which has 30,000 to 40,000 clones, around three quarters seen once. Trimming stripped 7 bases from V and 8 bases from J, with 20 bases between. This CDR3 contains 14 residues. The germline V gene encodes CDR1 SNHLY and CDR2 FYNNEI. The sample was CD4+ or CD8+ T cells sorted from blood, taken in a trial of the OX40 agonist ivuxolimab. This clonotype originated in an adult with an advanced solid tumor such as melanoma, head and neck, liver or kidney cancer. This sequence joins TRBV2 and TRBJ1-2, with D hard to call. This CDR3 is CASTPGKGYGGYTF. CDR3 DNA sequence: TGTGCCAGCACACCCGGGAAGGGTTATGGCGGCTACACCTTC.